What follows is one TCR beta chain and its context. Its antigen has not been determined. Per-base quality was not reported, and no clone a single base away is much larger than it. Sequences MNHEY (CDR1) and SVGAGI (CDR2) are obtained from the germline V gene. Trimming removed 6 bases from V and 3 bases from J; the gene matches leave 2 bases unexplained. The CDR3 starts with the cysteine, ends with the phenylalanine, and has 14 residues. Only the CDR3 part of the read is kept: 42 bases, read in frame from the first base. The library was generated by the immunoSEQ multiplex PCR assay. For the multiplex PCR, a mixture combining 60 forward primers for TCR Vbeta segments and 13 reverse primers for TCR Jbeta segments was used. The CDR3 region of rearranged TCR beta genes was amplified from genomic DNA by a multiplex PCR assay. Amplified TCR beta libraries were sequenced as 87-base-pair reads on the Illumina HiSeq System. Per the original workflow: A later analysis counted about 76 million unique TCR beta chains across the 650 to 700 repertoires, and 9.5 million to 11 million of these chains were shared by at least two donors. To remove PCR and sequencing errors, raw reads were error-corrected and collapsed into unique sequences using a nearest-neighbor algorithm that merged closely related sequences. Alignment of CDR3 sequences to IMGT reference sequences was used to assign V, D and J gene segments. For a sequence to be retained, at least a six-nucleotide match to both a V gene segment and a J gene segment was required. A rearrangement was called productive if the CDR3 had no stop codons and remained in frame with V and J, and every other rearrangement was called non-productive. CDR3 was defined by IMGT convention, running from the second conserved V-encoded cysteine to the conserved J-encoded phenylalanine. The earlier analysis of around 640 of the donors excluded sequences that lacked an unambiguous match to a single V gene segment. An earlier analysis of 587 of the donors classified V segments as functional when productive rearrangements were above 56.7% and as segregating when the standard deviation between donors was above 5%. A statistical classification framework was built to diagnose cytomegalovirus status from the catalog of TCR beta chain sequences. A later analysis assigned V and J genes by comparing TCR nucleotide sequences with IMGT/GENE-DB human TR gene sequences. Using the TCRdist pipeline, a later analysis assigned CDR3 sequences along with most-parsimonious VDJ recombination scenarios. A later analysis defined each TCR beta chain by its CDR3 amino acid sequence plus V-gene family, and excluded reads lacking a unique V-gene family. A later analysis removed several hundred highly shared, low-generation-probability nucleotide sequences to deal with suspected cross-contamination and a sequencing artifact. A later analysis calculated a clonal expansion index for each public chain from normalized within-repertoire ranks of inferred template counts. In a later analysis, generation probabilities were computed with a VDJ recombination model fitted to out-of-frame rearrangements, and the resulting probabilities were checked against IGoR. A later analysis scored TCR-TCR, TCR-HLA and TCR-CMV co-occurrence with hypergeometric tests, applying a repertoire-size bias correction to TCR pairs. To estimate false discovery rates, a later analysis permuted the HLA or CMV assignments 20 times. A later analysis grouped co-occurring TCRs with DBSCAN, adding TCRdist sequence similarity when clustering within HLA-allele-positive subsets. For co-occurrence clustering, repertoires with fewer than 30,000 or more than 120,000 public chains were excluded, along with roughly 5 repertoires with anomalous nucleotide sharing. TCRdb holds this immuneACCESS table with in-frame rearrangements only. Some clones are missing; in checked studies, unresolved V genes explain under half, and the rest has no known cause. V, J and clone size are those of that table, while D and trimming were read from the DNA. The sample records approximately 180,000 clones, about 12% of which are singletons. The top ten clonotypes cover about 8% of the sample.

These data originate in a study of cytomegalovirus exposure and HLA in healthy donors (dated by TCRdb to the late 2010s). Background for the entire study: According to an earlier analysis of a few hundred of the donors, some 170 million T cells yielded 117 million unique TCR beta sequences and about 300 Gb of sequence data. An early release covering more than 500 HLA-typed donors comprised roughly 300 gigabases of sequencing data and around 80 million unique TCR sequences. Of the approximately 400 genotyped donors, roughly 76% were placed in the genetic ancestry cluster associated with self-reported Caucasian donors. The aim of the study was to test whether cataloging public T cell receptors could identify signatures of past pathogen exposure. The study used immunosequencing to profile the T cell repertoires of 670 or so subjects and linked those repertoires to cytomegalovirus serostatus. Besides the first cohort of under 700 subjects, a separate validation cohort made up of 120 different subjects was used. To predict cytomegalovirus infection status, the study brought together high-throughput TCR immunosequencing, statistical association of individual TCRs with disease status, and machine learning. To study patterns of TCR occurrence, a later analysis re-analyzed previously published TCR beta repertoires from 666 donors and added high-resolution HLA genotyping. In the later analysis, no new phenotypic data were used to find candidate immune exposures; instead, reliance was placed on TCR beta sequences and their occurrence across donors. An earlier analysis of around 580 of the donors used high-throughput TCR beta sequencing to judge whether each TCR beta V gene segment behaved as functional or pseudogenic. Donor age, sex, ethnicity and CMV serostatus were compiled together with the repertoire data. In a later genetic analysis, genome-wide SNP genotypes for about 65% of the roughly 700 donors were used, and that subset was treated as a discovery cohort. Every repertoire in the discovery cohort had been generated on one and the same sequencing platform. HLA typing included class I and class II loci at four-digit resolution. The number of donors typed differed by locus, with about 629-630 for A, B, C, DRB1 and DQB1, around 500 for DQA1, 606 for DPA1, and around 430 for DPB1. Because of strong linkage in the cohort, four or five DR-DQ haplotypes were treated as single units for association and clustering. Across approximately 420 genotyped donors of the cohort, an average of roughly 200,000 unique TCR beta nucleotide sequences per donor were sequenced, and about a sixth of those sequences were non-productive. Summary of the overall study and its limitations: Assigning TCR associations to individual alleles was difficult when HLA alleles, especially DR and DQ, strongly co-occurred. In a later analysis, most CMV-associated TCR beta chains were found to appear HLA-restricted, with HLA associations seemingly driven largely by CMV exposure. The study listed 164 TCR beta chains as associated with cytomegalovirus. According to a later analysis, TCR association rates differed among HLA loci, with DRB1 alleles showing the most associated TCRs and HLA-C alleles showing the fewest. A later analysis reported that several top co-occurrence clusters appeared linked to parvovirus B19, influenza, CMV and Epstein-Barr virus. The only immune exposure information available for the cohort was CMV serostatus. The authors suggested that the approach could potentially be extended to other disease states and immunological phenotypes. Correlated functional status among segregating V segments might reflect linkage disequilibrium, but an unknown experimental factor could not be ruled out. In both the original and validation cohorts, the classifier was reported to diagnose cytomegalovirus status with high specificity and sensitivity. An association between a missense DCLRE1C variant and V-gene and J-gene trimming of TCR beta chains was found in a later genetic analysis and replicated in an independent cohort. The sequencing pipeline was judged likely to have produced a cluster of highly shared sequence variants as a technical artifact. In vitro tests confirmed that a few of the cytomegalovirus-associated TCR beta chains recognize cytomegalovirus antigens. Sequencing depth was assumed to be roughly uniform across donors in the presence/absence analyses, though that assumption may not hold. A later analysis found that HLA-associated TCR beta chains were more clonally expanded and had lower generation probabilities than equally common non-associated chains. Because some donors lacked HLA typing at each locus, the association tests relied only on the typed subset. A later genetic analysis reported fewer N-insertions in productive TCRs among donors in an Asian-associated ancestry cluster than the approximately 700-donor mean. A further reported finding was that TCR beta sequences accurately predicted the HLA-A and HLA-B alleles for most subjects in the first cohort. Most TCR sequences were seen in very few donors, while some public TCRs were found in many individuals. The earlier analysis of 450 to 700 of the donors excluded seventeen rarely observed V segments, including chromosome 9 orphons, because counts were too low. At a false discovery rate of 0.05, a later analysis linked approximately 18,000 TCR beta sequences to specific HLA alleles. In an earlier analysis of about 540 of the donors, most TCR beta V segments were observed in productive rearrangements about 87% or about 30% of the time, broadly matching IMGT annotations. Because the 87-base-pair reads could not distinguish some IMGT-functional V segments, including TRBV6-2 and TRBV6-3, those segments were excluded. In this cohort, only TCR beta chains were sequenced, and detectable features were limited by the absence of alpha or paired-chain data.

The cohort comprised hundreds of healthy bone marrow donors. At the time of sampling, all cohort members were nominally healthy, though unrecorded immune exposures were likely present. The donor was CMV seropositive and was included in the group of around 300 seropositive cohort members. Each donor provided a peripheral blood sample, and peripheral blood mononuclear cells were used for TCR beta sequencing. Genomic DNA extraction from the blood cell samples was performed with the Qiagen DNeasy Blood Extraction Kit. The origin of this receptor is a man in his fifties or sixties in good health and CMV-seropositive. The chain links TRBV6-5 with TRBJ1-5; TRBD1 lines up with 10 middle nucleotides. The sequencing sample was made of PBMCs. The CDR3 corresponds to CASRGQGNNQPQHF. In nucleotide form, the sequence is TGTGCCAGCAGGGGACAGGGGAACAATCAGCCCCAGCATTTT.